This TCR beta chain is drawn from a study of human CD4 T cells and Enterobacteriaceae. Ex vivo total memory CD4+ samples were deeply sequenced, detecting one cell in 200,000. Some clones are missing from TCRdb's copy, which holds only in-frame ones; the method was immunoSEQ multiplex PCR. The profile shows some 30,000 clones, approximately 80% of them singletons. Sorting took every CD4+ cell except CD45RA+CCR7+CD95- naive cells, reaching over 98% purity. Swiss blood donation centers supplied the healthy donor blood. The length of the CDR3 is 15 residues. Germline V lookup: CDR1 ENHRY, CDR2 SYGVKD. Trimming removed 0 bases from V and 3 bases from J; junction bases left unmatched: 1.

The V gene is TRBV10-3, the J gene TRBJ2-1, with 8 bases that match TRBD2. Specimen: memory CD4+ T cells from blood. The sequence was collected from a human donor in good health. CDR3 sequence reads: CAISESSGGYNEQFF. The CDR3, as DNA: TGTGCCATCAGTGAGTCCAGCGGGGGCTACAATGAGCAGTTCTTC.